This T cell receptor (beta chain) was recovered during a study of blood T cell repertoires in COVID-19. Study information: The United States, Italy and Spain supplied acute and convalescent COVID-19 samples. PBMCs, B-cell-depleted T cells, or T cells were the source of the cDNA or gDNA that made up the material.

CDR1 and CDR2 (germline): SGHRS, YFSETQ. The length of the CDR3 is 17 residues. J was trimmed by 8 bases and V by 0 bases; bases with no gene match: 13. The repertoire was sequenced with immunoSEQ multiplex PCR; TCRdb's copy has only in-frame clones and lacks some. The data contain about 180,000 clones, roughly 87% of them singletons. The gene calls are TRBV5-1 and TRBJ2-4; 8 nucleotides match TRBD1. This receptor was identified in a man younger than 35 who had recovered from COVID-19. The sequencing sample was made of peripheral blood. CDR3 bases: TGCGCCAGCAGCTTGGGAGGACAGGGACGAAACCTGGACATTCAGTACTTC. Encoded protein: CASSLGGQGRNLDIQYF.